This TCR beta chain was observed in a study of T cells in Graves' hyperthyroidism and ophthalmopathy. RNA transcripts served as the template for amplifying TCR beta CDR3 regions. With the HTBI primer set, the TCR CDR3 went through a first round of RT-PCR. Each CDR3 protein is one row after TCRdb ran MiXCR on the multiplex PCR reads. The repertoire holds about 460,000 distinct CDR3 sequences, with roughly 22% as singletons. The study, taken as a whole, reports: Progression to ophthalmopathy was predicted a median of approximately seven months early.

In its sample, this clonotype was seen once. The antigen remains undetermined. Lactation, pregnancy, other autoimmune disease or uncontrolled infection excluded patients. The V gene's germline CDR1 is MDHEN and CDR2 SYDVKM. This CDR3 spans 13 amino acids. Germline trimming cut 4 bases from V and 8 bases from J; bases unmatched to any gene: 6. This chain connects TRBV28 to TRBJ2-7; 9 bases fit TRBD1. This sequence originates from a woman in her 70s with Graves' ophthalmopathy. The sequenced sample consisted of blood. The CDR3 is CASSSPGTGKQYF. CDR3 nucleotides: TGTGCCAGCAGTTCCCCGGGGACAGGGAAGCAGTACTTC. The full variable domain, in which reference TRBV28 and TRBJ2-7 provide the parts outside the CDR3, is DVKVTQSSRYLVKRTGEKVFLECVQDMDHENMFWYRQDPGLGLRLIYFSYDVKMKEKGDIPEGYSVSREKKERFSLILESASTNQTSMYLCASSSPGTGKQYFGPGTRLTVT.